Described below is a single T cell receptor (beta chain) sequence and its context. These data come from a study of cytomegalovirus exposure and HLA in healthy donors. Produced via immunoSEQ multiplex PCR; TCRdb's table is partial and in-frame only. The repertoire consists of about 78,000 clones, with almost 97% occurring once and the leading ten covering roughly 1.6%. Separation from the roughly 670-subject first cohort characterized the roughly 130-subject validation cohort, to which the donors belonged. The CDR3 is 16 amino acids. Germline V gives CDR1 MDHEN, CDR2 SYDVKM. The ends lost 5 bases at V and 8 bases at J; junction bases unmatched: 17.

The sample comprised PBMCs. The source is a man in his late teens or twenties in good health and CMV-seropositive. The chain uses TRBV28 and TRBJ1-2, with 7 bases lining up with TRBD1. Here the CDR3 DNA reads TGTGCCAGCAGTACGCCCGTACAGGGGATGACGCGCGGCTACACCTTC. Protein sequence: CASSTPVQGMTRGYTF.